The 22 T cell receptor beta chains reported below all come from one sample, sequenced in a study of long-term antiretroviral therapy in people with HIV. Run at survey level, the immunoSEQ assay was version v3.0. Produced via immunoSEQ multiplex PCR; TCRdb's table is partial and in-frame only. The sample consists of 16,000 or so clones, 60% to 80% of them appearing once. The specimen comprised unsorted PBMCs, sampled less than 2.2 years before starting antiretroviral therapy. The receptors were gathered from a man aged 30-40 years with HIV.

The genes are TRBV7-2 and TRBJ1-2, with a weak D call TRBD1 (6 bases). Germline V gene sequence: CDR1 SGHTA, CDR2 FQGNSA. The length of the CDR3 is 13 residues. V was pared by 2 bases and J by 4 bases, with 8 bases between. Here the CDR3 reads CASSLRQAYGYTF. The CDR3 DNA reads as TGTGCCAGCAGCTTACGACAGGCCTATGGCTACACCTTC.

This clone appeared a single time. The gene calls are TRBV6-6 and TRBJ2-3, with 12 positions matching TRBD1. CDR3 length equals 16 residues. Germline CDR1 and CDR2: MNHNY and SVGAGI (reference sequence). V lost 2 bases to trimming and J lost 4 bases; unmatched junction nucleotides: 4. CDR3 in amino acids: CASSYGGQGAADTQYF. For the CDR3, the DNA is TGTGCCAGCAGTTACGGGGGACAGGGGGCCGCAGATACGCAGTATTTT.

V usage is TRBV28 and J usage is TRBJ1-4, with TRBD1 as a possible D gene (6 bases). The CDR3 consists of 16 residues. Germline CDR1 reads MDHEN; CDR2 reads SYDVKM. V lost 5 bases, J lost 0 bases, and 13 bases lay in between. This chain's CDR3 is CASSVTGFATNEKLFF. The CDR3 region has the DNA TGTGCCAGCAGTGTAACAGGGTTTGCAACTAATGAAAAACTGTTTTTT. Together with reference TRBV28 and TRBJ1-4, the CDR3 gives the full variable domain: DVKVTQSSRYLVKRTGEKVFLECVQDMDHENMFWYRQDPGLGLRLIYFSYDVKMKEKGDIPEGYSVSREKKERFSLILESASTNQTSMYLCASSVTGFATNEKLFFGSGTQLSVL.

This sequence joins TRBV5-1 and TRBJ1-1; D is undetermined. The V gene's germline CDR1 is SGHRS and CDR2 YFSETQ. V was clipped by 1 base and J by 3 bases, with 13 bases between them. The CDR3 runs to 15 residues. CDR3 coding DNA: TGCGCCAGCAGCTTGTCCCCCCCCGTGGACACTGAAGCTTTCTTT. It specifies CASSLSPPVDTEAFF. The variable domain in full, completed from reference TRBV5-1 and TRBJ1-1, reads KAGVTQTPRYLIKTRGQQVTLSCSPISGHRSVSWYQQTPGQGLQFLFEYFSETQRNKGNFPGRFSGRQFSNSRSEMNVSTLELGDSALYLCASSLSPPVDTEAFFGQGTRLTVV.

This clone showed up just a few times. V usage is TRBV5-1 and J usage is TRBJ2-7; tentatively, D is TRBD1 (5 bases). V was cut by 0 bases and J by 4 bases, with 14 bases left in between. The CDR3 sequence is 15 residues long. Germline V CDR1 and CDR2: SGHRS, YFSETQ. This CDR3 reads CASSLVAVAGYEQYF. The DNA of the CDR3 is TGCGCCAGCAGCTTGGTGGCCGTAGCAGGGTACGAGCAGTACTTC.

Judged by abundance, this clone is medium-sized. DNA of the CDR3: TGTGCCAGCAGCCGAGGGGGCTATGCCCACGAGCAGTACTTC. It yields the protein CASSRGGYAHEQYF. The gene calls are TRBV7-2 and TRBJ2-7; TRBD1 matches at 7 bases. Per germline, CDR1 SGHTA and CDR2 FQGNSA. CDR3 length: 14 residues. The junction had 9 bases not matched to a gene; V was cut back by 5 bases and J by 5 bases.

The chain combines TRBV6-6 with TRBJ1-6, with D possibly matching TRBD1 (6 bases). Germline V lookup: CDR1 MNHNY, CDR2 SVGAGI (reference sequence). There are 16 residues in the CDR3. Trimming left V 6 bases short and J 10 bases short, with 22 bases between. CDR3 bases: TGTGCCAGCAGCCCTGCCATCGGGGGCGCAGGATCACCCCTCCACTTT. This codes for CASSPAIGGAGSPLHF.

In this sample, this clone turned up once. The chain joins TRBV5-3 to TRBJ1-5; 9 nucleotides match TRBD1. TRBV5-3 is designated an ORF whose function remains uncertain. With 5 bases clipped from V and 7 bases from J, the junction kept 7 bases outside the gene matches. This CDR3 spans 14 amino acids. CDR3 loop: CARRRDREEQPQHF. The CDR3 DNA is TGTGCCAGAAGACGGGACAGGGAGGAGCAGCCCCAGCATTTT.

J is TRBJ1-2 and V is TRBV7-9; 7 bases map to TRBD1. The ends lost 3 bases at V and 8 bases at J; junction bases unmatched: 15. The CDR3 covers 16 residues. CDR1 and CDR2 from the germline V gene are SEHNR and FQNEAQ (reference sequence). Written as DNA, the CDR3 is TGTGCCAGCAGCTTGGGATTCGGACAGGCCGTTTGGGGCTACACCTTC. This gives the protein CASSLGFGQAVWGYTF. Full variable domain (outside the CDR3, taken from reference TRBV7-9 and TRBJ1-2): DTGVSQNPRHKITKRGQNVTFRCDPISEHNRLYWYRQTLGQGPEFLTYFQNEAQLEKSRLLSDRFSAERPKGSFSTLEIQRTEQGDSAMYLCASSLGFGQAVWGYTFGSGTRLTVV.

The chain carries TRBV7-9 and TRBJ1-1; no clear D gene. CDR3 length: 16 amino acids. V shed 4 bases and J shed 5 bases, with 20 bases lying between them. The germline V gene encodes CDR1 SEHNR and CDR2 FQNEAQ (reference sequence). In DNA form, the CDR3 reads TGTGCCAGCAGCTCCCGCGTAGGCAATTTTGGGACTGAAGCTTTCTTT. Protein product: CASSSRVGNFGTEAFF.

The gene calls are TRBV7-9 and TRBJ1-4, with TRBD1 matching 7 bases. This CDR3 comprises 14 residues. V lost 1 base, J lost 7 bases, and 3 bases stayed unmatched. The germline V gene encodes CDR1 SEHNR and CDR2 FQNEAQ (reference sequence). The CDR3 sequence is CASSLEGTVEKLFF. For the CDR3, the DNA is TGTGCCAGCAGCTTAGAAGGGACAGTTGAAAAACTGTTTTTT. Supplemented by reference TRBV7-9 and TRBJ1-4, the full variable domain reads DTGVSQNPRHKITKRGQNVTFRCDPISEHNRLYWYRQTLGQGPEFLTYFQNEAQLEKSRLLSDRFSAERPKGSFSTLEIQRTEQGDSAMYLCASSLEGTVEKLFFGSGTQLSVL.

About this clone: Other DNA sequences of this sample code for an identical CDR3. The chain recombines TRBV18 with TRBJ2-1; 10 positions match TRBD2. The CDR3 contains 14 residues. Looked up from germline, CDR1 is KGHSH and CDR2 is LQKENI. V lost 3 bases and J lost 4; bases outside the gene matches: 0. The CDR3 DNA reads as TGTGCCAGCTCACCTAGCGGGGGGTACAATGAGCAGTTCTTC. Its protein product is CASSPSGGYNEQFF.

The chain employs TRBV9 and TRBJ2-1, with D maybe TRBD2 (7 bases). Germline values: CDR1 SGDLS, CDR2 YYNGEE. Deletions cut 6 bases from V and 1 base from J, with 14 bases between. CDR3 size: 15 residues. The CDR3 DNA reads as TGTGCCAGCACCCAACAGGGAGGGTCCTACAATGAGCAGTTCTTC. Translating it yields CASTQQGGSYNEQFF.

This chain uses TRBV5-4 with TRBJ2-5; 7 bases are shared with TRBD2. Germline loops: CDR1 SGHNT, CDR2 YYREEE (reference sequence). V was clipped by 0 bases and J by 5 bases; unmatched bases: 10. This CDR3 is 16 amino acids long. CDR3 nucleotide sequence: TGTGCCAGCAGCTTGGAAGCGGGGAGAGCCGGGGAGACCCAGTACTTC. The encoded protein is CASSLEAGRAGETQYF. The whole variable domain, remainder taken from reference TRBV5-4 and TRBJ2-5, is ETGVTQSPTHLIKTRGQQVTLRCSSQSGHNTVSWYQQALGQGPQFIFQYYREEENGRGNFPPRFSGLQFPNYSSELNVNALELDDSALYLCASSLEAGRAGETQYFGPGTRLLVL.

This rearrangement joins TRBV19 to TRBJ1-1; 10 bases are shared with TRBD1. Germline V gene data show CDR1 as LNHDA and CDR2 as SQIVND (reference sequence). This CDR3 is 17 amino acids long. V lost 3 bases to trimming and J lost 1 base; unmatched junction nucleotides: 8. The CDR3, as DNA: TGTGCCAGTAGTATTCACGACAGGGGGCGGTGGAACACTGAAGCTTTCTTT. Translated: CASSIHDRGRWNTEAFF.

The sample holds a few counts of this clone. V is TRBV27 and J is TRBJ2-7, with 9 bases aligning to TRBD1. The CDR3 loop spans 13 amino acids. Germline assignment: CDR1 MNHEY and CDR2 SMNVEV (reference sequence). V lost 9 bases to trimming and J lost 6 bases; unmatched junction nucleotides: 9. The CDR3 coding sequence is TGTGCCAGTCACCGACAGGGGGAGCGCGAGCAGTACTTC. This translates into CASHRQGEREQYF.

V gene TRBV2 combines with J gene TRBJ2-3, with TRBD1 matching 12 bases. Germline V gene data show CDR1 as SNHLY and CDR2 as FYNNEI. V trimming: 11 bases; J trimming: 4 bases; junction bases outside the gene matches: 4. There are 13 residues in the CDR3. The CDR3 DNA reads TGTGCCGGGGGACAGGGGGCGGCAGATACGCAGTATTTT. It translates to CAGGQGAADTQYF. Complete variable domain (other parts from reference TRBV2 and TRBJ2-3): EPEVTQTPSHQVTQMGQEVILRCVPISNHLYFYWYRQILGQKVEFLVSFYNNEISEKSEIFDDQFSVERPDGSNFTLKIRSTKLEDSAMYFCAGGQGAADTQYFGPGTRLTVL.

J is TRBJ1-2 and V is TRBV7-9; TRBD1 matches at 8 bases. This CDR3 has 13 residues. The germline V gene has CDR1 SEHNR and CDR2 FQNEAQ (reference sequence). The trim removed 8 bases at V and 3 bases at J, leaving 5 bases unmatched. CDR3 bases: TGTGCCAGCTCAGGGGGCTTGTACTATGGCTACACCTTC. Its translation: CASSGGLYYGYTF.

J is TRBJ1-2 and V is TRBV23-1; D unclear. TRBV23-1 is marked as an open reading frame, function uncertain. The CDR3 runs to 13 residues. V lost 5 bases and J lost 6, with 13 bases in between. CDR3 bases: TGCGCCAGCAGTGCAGAGTGCCGCGATGGCTACACCTTC. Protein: CASSAECRDGYTF.

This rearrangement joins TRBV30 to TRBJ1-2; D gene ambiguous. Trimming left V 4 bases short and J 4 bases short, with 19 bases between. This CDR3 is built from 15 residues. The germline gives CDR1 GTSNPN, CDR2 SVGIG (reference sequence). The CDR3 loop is CAWTLQALPRYGYTF. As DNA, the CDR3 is TGTGCCTGGACTCTACAAGCACTCCCTCGCTATGGCTACACCTTC. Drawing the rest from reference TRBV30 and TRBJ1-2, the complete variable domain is SQTIHQWPATLVQPVGSPLSLECTVEGTSNPNLYWYRQAAGRGLQLLFYSVGIGQISSEVPQNLSASRPQDRQFILSSKKLLLSDSGFYLCAWTLQALPRYGYTFGSGTRLTVV.

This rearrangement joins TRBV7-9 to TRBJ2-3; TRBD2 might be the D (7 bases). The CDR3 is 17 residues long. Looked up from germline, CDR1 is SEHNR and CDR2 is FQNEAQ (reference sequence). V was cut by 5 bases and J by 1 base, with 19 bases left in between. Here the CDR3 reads CASSTLGRGLGTDTQYF. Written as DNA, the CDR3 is TGTGCCAGCAGCACACTTGGGCGGGGGCTGGGCACAGATACGCAGTATTTT.

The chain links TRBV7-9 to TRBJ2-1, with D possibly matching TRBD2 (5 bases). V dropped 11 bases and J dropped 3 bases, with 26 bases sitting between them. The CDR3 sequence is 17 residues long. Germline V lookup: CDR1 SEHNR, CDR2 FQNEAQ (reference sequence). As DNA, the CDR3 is TGTGCCGGGGAAGACCCAGGCTCGGGGAAGGACTACAATGAGCAGTTCTTC. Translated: CAGEDPGSGKDYNEQFF.